The text below deals with one TCR beta chain. Per the authors' pipeline: Quantification of nucleated cells was approximated via reference gene primer amplification. Some clones are missing from TCRdb's copy, which holds only in-frame ones; the method was immunoSEQ multiplex PCR. The V and J calls and the clone size are those of that table, but D and trimming were determined from the DNA. The sample has tens of thousands of clones, 88% seen once; the top ten hold more than 1.5%. The CDR3 covers 16 residues. J lost 5 bases, V lost 5 bases, and 9 bases had no gene match. CDR1 and CDR2 from the germline V gene are SQVTM and ANQGSEA. This sample was taken from a study of blood T cell repertoires in COVID-19. The overall study: Acute-phase and convalescent COVID-19 samples originated in the United States, Italy and Spain. Nucleic acid was either cDNA or gDNA, and it came from T cells, B-cell-depleted T cells, or PBMCs.

The sample was peripheral blood. This chain connects TRBV29-1 to TRBJ2-1, with 13 positions matching TRBD2. This TCR was recovered from a woman older than 75 with active or convalescent COVID-19. The CDR3 sequence is CSVRGLAGRPDNEQFF. The CDR3 bases are TGCAGCGTTCGGGGACTAGCGGGAAGGCCCGACAATGAGCAGTTCTTC.